This TCR beta chain derives from a study of blood T cell repertoires in COVID-19. Study in general: Both acute and convalescent COVID-19 samples were obtained from the United States, Italy and Spain. Nucleic acid was either cDNA or gDNA, and it came from T cells, B-cell-depleted T cells, or PBMCs.

CDR1 and CDR2 (germline): SGHAT, FQNNGV. This CDR3 is 14 amino acids long. Trimming removed 1 base from V and 3 bases from J, with 7 bases in between. Methods used by the authors: Researchers report that nucleated cell counts were estimated from reference gene primer amplification. Libraries were prepared by immunoSEQ multiplex PCR; TCRdb keeps only in-frame clonotypes and omits some of them. D and trimming were read from the DNA, whereas the V and J calls and clone size are those reported in that table. The table lists roughly 230,000 clones, approximately 80% of them singletons. The source is a man between 40 and 49 years old with acute or convalescent COVID-19. Sequences were obtained from peripheral blood. The V and J genes are TRBV11-2 and TRBJ2-1, with no clear D. The CDR3 nucleotides read TGTGCCAGCAGCTTAGGTCCTAGCTACAATGAGCAGTTCTTC. This codes for CASSLGPSYNEQFF. Full variable domain (remainder filled in from reference TRBV11-2 and TRBJ2-1): EAGVAQSPRYKIIEKRQSVAFWCNPISGHATLYWYQQILGQGPKLLIQFQNNGVVDDSQLPKDRFSAERLKGVDSTLKIQPAKLEDSAVYLCASSLGPSYNEQFFGPGTRLTVL.